This is a list of T cell receptor beta chains from one sample in a study of blood T cell repertoires in COVID-19. Method: immunoSEQ multiplex PCR; TCRdb's copy keeps in-frame clones and lacks some. The sample carries under 550,000 clones, 70% to 90% recorded once. Material: peripheral blood. These receptors all stem from a man aged 18 to 30 with COVID-19, enrolled during active disease. Both conserved end residues are part of each CDR3. A D gene is named only where the DNA matches it firmly. A row's size may be missing; if present it is once, few, many or a size class.

TRBV11-3,13,TRBD1,TRBJ2-7,NA,CASRRQGLNEQYF,TGTGCCAGCAGAAGACAGGGCCTCAACGAGCAGTACTTC
TRBV2,12,NA,TRBJ1-2,NA,CASSKNGGGYTF,TGTGCCAGCAGTAAAAATGGGGGCGGCTACACCTTC
TRBV30,13,NA,TRBJ2-5,NA,CAWSAPGRETQYF,TGTGCCTGGAGTGCGCCGGGTAGGGAGACCCAGTACTTC
TRBV30,15,TRBD1,TRBJ1-2,NA,CAWTSQTGGRRGYTF,TGTGCCTGGACCAGTCAGACAGGGGGGAGAAGGGGCTACACCTTC
TRBV4-1,16,NA,TRBJ1-6,NA,CASSPSIGGGNSPLHF,TGCGCCAGCAGCCCCTCCATCGGGGGGGGAAATTCACCCCTCCACTTT
TRBV28,14,TRBD1,TRBJ2-5,NA,CASSGGQGIETQYF,TGTGCCAGCAGCGGGGGACAGGGAATAGAGACCCAGTACTTC
TRBV7-8,15,TRBD1,TRBJ1-5,few,CASSLGPRGLQPQHF,TGTGCCAGCAGCTTAGGCCCCAGGGGGCTTCAGCCCCAGCATTTT
TRBV5-6,16,NA,TRBJ2-3,NA,CASSLPSSASTDTQYF,TGTGCCAGCAGCCTCCCCTCGAGCGCCAGCACAGATACGCAGTATTTT
TRBV7-8,13,NA,TRBJ2-7,NA,CASSSVTSGEQYF,TGTGCCAGCAGCTCGGTCACGTCGGGCGAGCAGTACTTC
TRBV6-1,14,NA,TRBJ2-1,NA,CASSEARAYNEQFF,TGTGCCAGCAGTGAAGCACGAGCCTACAATGAGCAGTTCTTC
TRBV2,15,TRBD1,TRBJ1-4,NA,CASRATGATNEKLFF,TGTGCCAGCAGGGCTACAGGGGCAACTAATGAAAAACTGTTTTTT
TRBV5-4,15,TRBD1,TRBJ1-2,NA,CASSLDRGLGYGYTF,TGTGCCAGCAGCTTGGACAGGGGGCTGGGCTATGGCTACACCTTC
TRBV5-4,13,NA,TRBJ1-1,NA,CASSLRGRTEAFF,TGTGCCAGCAGCTTGAGAGGGCGAACTGAAGCTTTCTTT
TRBV30,15,NA,TRBJ2-1,NA,CAWKSWSSAYNEQFF,TGTGCCTGGAAGAGTTGGTCTAGCGCTTACAATGAGCAGTTCTTC
TRBV2,14,NA,TRBJ2-5,NA,CASSYYSAQETQYF,TGTGCCAGCAGTTACTATAGCGCCCAAGAGACCCAGTACTTC
TRBV7-8,15,TRBD1,TRBJ2-5,NA,CASSLGTGAVETQYF,TGTGCCAGCAGCTTAGGGACAGGGGCGGTGGAGACCCAGTACTTC
TRBV13,14,NA,TRBJ2-7,NA,CASSSTGSSYEQYF,TGTGCCAGCAGCTCAACCGGGAGCTCCTACGAGCAGTACTTC
TRBV4-2,17,TRBD1,TRBJ2-5,NA,CASSPQGGTISRETQYF,TGTGCCAGCAGCCCACAGGGGGGTACTATTTCACGGGAGACCCAGTACTTC
TRBV19,15,NA,TRBJ1-1,NA,CASSSTQGMNTEAFF,TGTGCCAGTAGTTCAACCCAGGGGATGAACACTGAAGCTTTCTTT
TRBV5-8,15,NA,TRBJ2-1,once,CASSLTGSSYNEQFF,TGTGCCAGCAGCCTTACAGGGAGCTCCTACAATGAGCAGTTCTTC
TRBV10-3,17,TRBD1,TRBJ1-1,NA,CAISESPGTVMNTEAFF,TGTGCCATCAGTGAGTCCCCCGGGACAGTCATGAACACTGAAGCTTTCTTT
TRBV6-2/TRBV6-3,14,NA,TRBJ2-3,NA,CASSLSYHPHTQYF,TGTGCCAGCAGTCTTTCCTACCACCCGCATACGCAGTATTTT
TRBV5-1,13,TRBD2,TRBJ2-7,NA,CASSPSGDNEQYF,TGCGCCAGCAGCCCTAGCGGGGACAACGAGCAGTACTTC
TRBV18,16,NA,TRBJ2-2,NA,CASSPVTGVGTGELFF,TGTGCCAGCTCACCAGTAACGGGAGTGGGGACCGGGGAGCTGTTTTTT
TRBV13,15,NA,TRBJ1-2,NA,CASSPRGSRNYGYTF,TGTGCCAGCAGCCCCCGGGGGAGTCGGAACTATGGCTACACCTTC
TRBV29-1,13,NA,TRBJ2-3,NA,CSVKGKVTDTQYF,TGCAGCGTTAAGGGGAAGGTCACAGATACGCAGTATTTT
TRBV2,14,TRBD2,TRBJ2-5,NA,CASSGVVAGGPQYF,TGTGCCAGCAGTGGGGTTGTAGCGGGAGGCCCGCAGTACTTC
TRBV28,14,NA,TRBJ2-2,NA,CASSLLGGTGELFF,TGTGCCAGCAGTTTATTGGGGGGCACCGGGGAGCTGTTTTTT
TRBV6-1,15,NA,TRBJ1-6,NA,CASSEARGFGSPLHF,TGTGCCAGCAGTGAAGCGCGGGGTTTTGGGTCACCCCTCCACTTT
TRBV19,12,NA,TRBJ2-3,NA,CASRTLENTQYF,TGTGCCAGTAGGACACTAGAAAATACGCAGTATTTT
TRBV20-1,17,TRBD1,TRBJ2-7,NA,CSASGTGGLVVSYEQYF,TGCAGTGCTAGTGGGACAGGGGGCTTGGTAGTTTCTTACGAGCAGTACTTC
TRBV7-3,13,NA,TRBJ2-3,few,CASSLLAADTQYF,TGTGCCAGCAGCTTACTAGCAGCAGATACGCAGTATTTT
TRBV6-5,15,NA,TRBJ1-3,NA,CASSNTGPSGNTIYF,TGTGCCAGCAGTAATACAGGCCCTTCTGGAAACACCATATATTTT
TRBV27,17,NA,TRBJ2-7,NA,CASSPSPGAAYTYEQYF,TGTGCCAGCAGTCCCTCCCCAGGGGCCGCCTACACCTACGAGCAGTACTTC
TRBV6-5,12,NA,TRBJ1-2,NA,CASSPGSLGYTF,TGTGCCAGCAGCCCCGGGTCCTTAGGCTACACCTTC
TRBV7-8,14,TRBD2,TRBJ2-3,NA,CASSLMAGVDTQYF,TGTGCCAGCAGCTTAATGGCGGGGGTGGATACGCAGTATTTT
TRBV12-3/TRBV12-4,13,NA,TRBJ1-5,once,CASSRATNQPQHF,TGTGCCAGCAGTAGAGCAACCAATCAGCCCCAGCATTTT
TRBV18,14,TRBD1,TRBJ2-5,NA,CASSQGTGKETQYF,TGTGCCAGCTCGCAAGGGACAGGGAAAGAGACCCAGTACTTC
TRBV25-1,13,NA,TRBJ1-2,NA,CASSYDRPYGYTF,TGTGCCAGCAGTTATGACAGGCCCTATGGCTACACCTTC
TRBV27,12,NA,TRBJ2-1,NA,CASISSYNEQFF,TGTGCCAGCATTTCCTCTTACAATGAGCAGTTCTTC
TRBV9,16,TRBD2,TRBJ2-2,NA,CASSQHSSGGIGELFF,TGTGCCAGCAGCCAGCACTCTAGCGGGGGGATCGGGGAGCTGTTTTTT
TRBV10-3,14,TRBD2,TRBJ2-7,NA,CAIRLSAGAYEQYF,TGTGCCATCAGGCTCTCTGCGGGAGCATACGAGCAGTACTTC
TRBV6-6,15,NA,TRBJ2-3,NA,CASSYSQGPTDTQYF,TGTGCCAGCAGTTACTCCCAGGGGCCCACAGATACGCAGTATTTT
TRBV7-9,16,TRBD2,TRBJ2-3,NA,CASSSRTSGSTDTQYF,TGTGCCAGCAGCTCACGGACTAGCGGTAGCACAGATACGCAGTATTTT
TRBV23-1,20,NA,TRBJ1-5,NA,CASSQDYQAGANCSNQPQHF,TGCGCCAGCAGTCAAGATTACCAGGCAGGGGCAAATTGTAGCAATCAGCCCCAGCATTTT
TRBV7-3,16,TRBD2,TRBJ2-2,NA,CASSLLASGNTGELFF,TGTGCCAGCAGCTTATTGGCTAGCGGGAACACCGGGGAGCTGTTTTTT
TRBV7-9,15,TRBD1,TRBJ1-6,NA,CASADRASSNSPLHF,TGTGCCAGCGCGGACAGGGCATCGAGTAATTCACCCCTCCACTTT
TRBV6-1,16,TRBD1,TRBJ1-5,NA,CASSGGQGASNQPQHF,TGTGCCAGCAGTGGGGGACAGGGGGCTAGCAATCAGCCCCAGCATTTT
TRBV2,16,NA,TRBJ2-3,once,CASVTVGRGDENTQYF,TGTGCCAGCGTCACGGTCGGGCGGGGTGACGAGAATACGCAGTATTTT
TRBV6-5,14,TRBD1,TRBJ1-2,NA,CASRPGTGVRGYTF,TGTGCCAGCAGGCCTGGGACAGGGGTTCGTGGCTACACCTTC
TRBV5-1,19,TRBD2,TRBJ2-1,NA,CASSRGLAGGLSVSNEQFF,TGCGCCAGCAGCCGAGGACTAGCGGGAGGGTTAAGTGTGAGCAATGAGCAGTTCTTC
TRBV18,16,TRBD2,TRBJ2-4,NA,CASSPRTSGDKNIQYF,TGTGCCAGCTCACCCCGGACTAGCGGGGACAAAAACATTCAGTACTTC
TRBV19,17,TRBD2,TRBJ2-1,once,CASSRSLAGRSYNEQFF,TGTGCCAGTAGTAGGTCCCTAGCGGGAAGGTCCTACAATGAGCAGTTCTTC
TRBV19,15,NA,TRBJ2-7,NA,CASSTRPGTHYEQYF,TGTGCCAGTAGTACGAGGCCGGGAACACACTACGAGCAGTACTTC